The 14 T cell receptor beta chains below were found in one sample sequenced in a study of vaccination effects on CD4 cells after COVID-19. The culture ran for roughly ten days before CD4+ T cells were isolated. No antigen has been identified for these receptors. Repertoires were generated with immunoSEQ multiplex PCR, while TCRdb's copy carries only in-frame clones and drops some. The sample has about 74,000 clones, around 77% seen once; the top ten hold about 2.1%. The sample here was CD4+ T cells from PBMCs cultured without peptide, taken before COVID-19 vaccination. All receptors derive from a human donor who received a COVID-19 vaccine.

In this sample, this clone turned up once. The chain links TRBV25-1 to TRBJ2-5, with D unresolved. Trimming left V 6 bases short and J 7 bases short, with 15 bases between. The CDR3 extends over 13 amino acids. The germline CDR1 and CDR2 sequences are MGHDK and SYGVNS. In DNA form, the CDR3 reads TGTGCCAGCAGGGAAGTCGCGTCGGCGACCCAGTACTTC. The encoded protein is CASREVASATQYF.

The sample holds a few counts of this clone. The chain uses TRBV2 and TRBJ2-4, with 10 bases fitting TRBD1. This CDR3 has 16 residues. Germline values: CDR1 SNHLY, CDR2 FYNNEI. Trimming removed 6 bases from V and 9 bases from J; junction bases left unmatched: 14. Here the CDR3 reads CASSGGPGQGKSIQYF. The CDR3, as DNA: TGTGCCAGCAGCGGGGGCCCGGGACAGGGGAAGAGCATTCAGTACTTC.

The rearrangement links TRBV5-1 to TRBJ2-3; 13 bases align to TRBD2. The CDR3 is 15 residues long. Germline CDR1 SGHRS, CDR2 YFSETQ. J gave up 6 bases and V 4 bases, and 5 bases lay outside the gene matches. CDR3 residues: CASSPQTSGRDTQYF. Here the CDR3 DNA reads TGCGCCAGCAGCCCCCAGACTAGCGGGAGGGATACGCAGTATTTT.

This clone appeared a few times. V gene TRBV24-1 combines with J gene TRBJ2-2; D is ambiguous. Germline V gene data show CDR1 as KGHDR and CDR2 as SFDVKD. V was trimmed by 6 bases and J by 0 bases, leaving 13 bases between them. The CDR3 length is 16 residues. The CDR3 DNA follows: TGTGCCACCAGTAACCCAGTGCTGCCGAACACCGGGGAGCTGTTTTTT. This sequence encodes CATSNPVLPNTGELFF.

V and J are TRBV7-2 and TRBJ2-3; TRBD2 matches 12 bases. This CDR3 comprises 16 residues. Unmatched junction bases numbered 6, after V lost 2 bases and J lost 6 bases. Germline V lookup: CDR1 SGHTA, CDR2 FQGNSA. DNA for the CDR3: TGTGCCAGCAGCTTAAGACTAGCGGGGGCGGGTGATACGCAGTATTTT. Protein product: CASSLRLAGAGDTQYF.

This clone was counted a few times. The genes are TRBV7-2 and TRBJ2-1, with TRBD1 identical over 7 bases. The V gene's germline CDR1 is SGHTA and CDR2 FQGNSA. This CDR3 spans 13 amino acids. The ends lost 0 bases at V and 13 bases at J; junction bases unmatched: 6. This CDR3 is CASSLARDRKQFF. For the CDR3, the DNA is TGTGCCAGCAGCTTAGCCCGGGACAGAAAACAGTTCTTC.

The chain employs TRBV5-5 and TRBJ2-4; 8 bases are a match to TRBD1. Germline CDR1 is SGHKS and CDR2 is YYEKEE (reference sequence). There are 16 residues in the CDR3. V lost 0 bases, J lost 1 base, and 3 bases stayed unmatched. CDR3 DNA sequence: TGTGCCAGCAGCTTGGAGGGACAGGTGGCCAAAAACATTCAGTACTTC. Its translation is CASSLEGQVAKNIQYF.

This chain's CDR3 is CASSAGQGIQPQHF. DNA of the CDR3: TGTGCCAGCAGTGCGGGACAGGGTATCCAGCCCCAGCATTTT. The rearrangement links TRBV2 to TRBJ1-5; 9 nucleotides align to TRBD1. This CDR3 region has 14 residues. From germline, CDR1 is SNHLY and CDR2 FYNNEI. With 4 bases clipped from V and 7 bases from J, the junction kept 5 bases outside the gene matches.

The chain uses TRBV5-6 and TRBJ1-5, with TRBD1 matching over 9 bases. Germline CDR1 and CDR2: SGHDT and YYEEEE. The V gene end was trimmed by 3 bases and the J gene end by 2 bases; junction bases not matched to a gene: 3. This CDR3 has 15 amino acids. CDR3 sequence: CASSSRDRGNQPQHF. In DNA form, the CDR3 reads TGTGCCAGCAGCTCCCGGGACAGGGGCAATCAGCCCCAGCATTTT.

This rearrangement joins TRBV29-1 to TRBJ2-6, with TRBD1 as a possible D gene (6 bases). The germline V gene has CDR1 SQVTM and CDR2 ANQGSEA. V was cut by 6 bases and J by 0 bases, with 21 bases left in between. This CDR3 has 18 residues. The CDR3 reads CSVERRDKVSSGANVLTF. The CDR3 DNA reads TGCAGCGTGGAGCGCCGGGACAAGGTATCCTCTGGGGCCAACGTCCTGACTTTC.

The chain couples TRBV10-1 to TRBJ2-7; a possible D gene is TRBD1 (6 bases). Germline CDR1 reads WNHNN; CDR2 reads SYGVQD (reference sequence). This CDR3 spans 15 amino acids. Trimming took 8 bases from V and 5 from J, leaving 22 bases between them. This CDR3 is CASHEGGHLNHEQYV. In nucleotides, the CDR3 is TGCGCCAGCCACGAAGGGGGACATCTTAACCACGAGCAGTACGTC.

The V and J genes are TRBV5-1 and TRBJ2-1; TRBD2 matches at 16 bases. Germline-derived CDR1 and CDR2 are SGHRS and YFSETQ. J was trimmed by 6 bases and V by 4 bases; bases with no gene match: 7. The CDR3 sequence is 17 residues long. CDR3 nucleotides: TGCGCCAGCAGCAAAGGGACTAGCGGGGGGGGAAGCAATGAGCAGTTCTTC. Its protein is CASSKGTSGGGSNEQFF.

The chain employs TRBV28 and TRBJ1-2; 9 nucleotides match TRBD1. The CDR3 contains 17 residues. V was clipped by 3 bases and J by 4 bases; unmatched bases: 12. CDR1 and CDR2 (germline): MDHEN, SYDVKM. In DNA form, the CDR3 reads TGTGCCAGCAGTTTTTACCGGAACAGGGGGCTCGGCTATGGCTACACCTTC. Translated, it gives CASSFYRNRGLGYGYTF.

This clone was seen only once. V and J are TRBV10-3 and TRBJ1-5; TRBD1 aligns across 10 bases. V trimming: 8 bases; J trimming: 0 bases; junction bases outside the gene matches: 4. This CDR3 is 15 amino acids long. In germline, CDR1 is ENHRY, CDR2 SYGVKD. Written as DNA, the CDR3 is TGTGCCATCGGACAGGGGGTGGATAGCAATCAGCCCCAGCATTTT. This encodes CAIGQGVDSNQPQHF.